Below, 21 T cell receptor beta chains from the same sample are listed, as sequenced in a study of blood T cell repertoires in COVID-19. TCRdb's table, derived via immunoSEQ multiplex PCR, lists solely in-frame clones and lacks some. This sample has roughly 150,000 clones, with approximately 85% found just once. Material: peripheral blood. The receptors come from a man older than 75 with COVID-19, enrolled during active disease.

The rearrangement joins TRBV29-1 to TRBJ1-1; 7 bases agree with TRBD1. The CDR3 sequence is 14 residues long. Germline assignment: CDR1 SQVTM and CDR2 ANQGSEA. The junction had 15 bases not matched to a gene; V was cut back by 4 bases and J by 10 bases. The CDR3 DNA sequence: TGCAGCGTTGTGAGGCCACAGGGGTCCCAGGGAGCTTTCTTT. Its translation is CSVVRPQGSQGAFF.

This clone turned up a few times. The chain has TRBV7-9 and TRBJ2-7; 8 bases align to TRBD1. The CDR3 length is 13 residues. Germline assignment: CDR1 SEHNR and CDR2 FQNEAQ (reference sequence). V was clipped by 4 bases and J by 1 base; unmatched bases: 0. CDR3 in amino acids: CASSWTGSYEQYF. CDR3 coding DNA: TGTGCCAGCAGCTGGACAGGGTCCTACGAGCAGTACTTC.

As to this clone: Germline is not matched at one junction end, which may reflect a read error. The chain has TRBV4-3 and TRBJ2-5; 8 bases map to TRBD2. The CDR3 is 17 amino acids. CDR1 and CDR2 from the germline V gene are LGHNA and YSLEER. The DNA for the CDR3 is TGCGCCAGCAGCCAGTCGTTTGGGCGGGGGGTAAAAGATACCCAGTACTTC. This sequence encodes CASSQSFGRGVKDTQYF.

The genes are TRBV4-2 and TRBJ1-4; D gene unclear. Trimming removed 0 bases from V and 4 bases from J, with 6 bases in between. Germline-derived CDR1 and CDR2 are LGHNA and YNFKEQ. The CDR3 spans 14 residues. The CDR3 here is CASSQDRFNEKLFF. The CDR3, as DNA: TGTGCCAGCAGCCAAGACCGGTTTAATGAAAAACTGTTTTTT.

The V call is TRBV7-2, the J call TRBJ1-1; 9 nucleotides line up with TRBD1. The germline CDR1 and CDR2 sequences are SGHTA and FQGNSA. V lost 3 bases to trimming and J lost 4 bases; unmatched junction nucleotides: 6. This CDR3 has 15 amino acids. The CDR3 loop reads CASSLLGQGITEAFF. Here the CDR3 DNA reads TGTGCCAGCAGCTTGCTGGGACAGGGAATCACTGAAGCTTTCTTT. Full variable domain (remainder filled in from reference TRBV7-2 and TRBJ1-1): GAGVSQSPSNKVTEKGKDVELRCDPISGHTALYWYRQSLGQGLEFLIYFQGNSAPDKSGLPSDRFSAERTGGSVSTLTIQRTQQEDSAVYLCASSLLGQGITEAFFGQGTRLTVV.

The chain combines TRBV29-1 with TRBJ2-1; 8 bases are a match to TRBD2. Germline CDR1 is SQVTM and CDR2 is ANQGSEA. V shed 3 bases and J 1 base; nucleotides not matched to a gene: 8. The CDR3 spans 16 residues. The CDR3 DNA follows: TGCAGCGTTGACCCGGCGGGGGGTTTTTCCTACAATGAGCAGTTCTTC. Translated: CSVDPAGGFSYNEQFF.

The count of this clone is one. The V call is TRBV27, the J call TRBJ1-2, with D possibly matching TRBD1 (5 bases). Per the germline V gene, CDR1 is MNHEY and CDR2 is SMNVEV (reference sequence). This CDR3 spans 14 amino acids. V was trimmed by 3 bases and J by 3 bases, leaving 11 bases between them. In DNA form, the CDR3 reads TGTGCCAGCAGTTTCTCCAGGGCCCACTATGGCTACACCTTC. Translated: CASSFSRAHYGYTF.

CDR3 nucleotide sequence: TGTGCCAGCAGTCCTCAGGGGGCGGGGAGCTCCTACGAGCAGTACTTC. It codes for CASSPQGAGSSYEQYF. J is TRBJ2-7 and V is TRBV16; the match to TRBD1 covers 8 bases. With 6 bases clipped from V and 0 bases from J, the junction kept 10 bases outside the gene matches. This CDR3 is 16 amino acids long. CDR1 and CDR2 (germline): KGHSY, FQNENV.

Comments on this clone: Other DNA sequences in the sample encode the same CDR3. The gene calls are TRBV12-3 or TRBV12-4 and TRBJ1-1; D uncertain. Trimming left V 3 bases short and J 0 bases short, with 5 bases between. CDR3 length: 13 residues. The CDR3 loop reads CASSFQVNTEAFF. In nucleotides, the CDR3 is TGTGCCAGCAGTTTCCAGGTGAACACTGAAGCTTTCTTT.

The chain joins TRBV7-7 to TRBJ1-3; D gene unclear. V gave up 5 bases and J gave up 4 bases, with 15 bases separating them. The CDR3 length is 15 residues. Germline CDR1 SSHAT, CDR2 FNYEAQ (reference sequence). The CDR3, as DNA: TGTGCCAGCAGCCGGGGATTCGGCGGAGGAAACACCATATATTTT. This gives the protein CASSRGFGGGNTIYF.

The V call is TRBV9, the J call TRBJ2-3, with TRBD1 matching over 12 bases. This CDR3 has 16 residues. CDR1 SGDLS and CDR2 YYNGEE come from the germline V gene. V lost 4 bases to trimming and J lost 2 bases; unmatched junction nucleotides: 5. The CDR3 nucleotides are TGTGCCAGCAGCAGGGGGACAGGGGGCTACACAGATACGCAGTATTTT. Its protein product is CASSRGTGGYTDTQYF. The full variable domain, rest sourced from reference TRBV9 and TRBJ2-3, is DSGVTQTPKHLITATGQRVTLRCSPRSGDLSVYWYQQSLDQGLQFLIQYYNGEERAKGNILERFSAQQFPDLHSELNLSSLELGDSALYFCASSRGTGGYTDTQYFGPGTRLTVL.

The gene calls are TRBV27 and TRBJ1-1; D perhaps matches TRBD1 (5 bases). The CDR3 covers 13 residues. The germline CDR1 and CDR2 sequences are MNHEY and SMNVEV (reference sequence). Trimming took off 4 bases at V and 4 bases at J, with 10 bases between the two ends. The CDR3 DNA sequence: TGTGCCAGCAGTTACAGGATCGGCACTGAAGCTTTCTTT. As protein: CASSYRIGTEAFF.

This chain uses TRBV11-3 with TRBJ2-1; 11 nucleotides agree with TRBD1. The germline V gene has CDR1 SGHNT and CDR2 YENEEA. V lost 5 bases to trimming and J lost 4 bases; unmatched junction nucleotides: 10. This CDR3 is built from 17 residues. The CDR3 here is CASSPSPGTGGYNEQFF. CDR3 nucleotide sequence: TGTGCCAGCAGCCCAAGTCCCGGGACAGGGGGGTACAATGAGCAGTTCTTC. The full variable domain, in which reference TRBV11-3 and TRBJ2-1 provide the parts outside the CDR3, is EAGVVQSPRYKIIEKKQPVAFWCNPISGHNTLYWYLQNLGQGPELLIRYENEEAVDDSQLPKDRFSAERLKGVDSTLKIQPAELGDSAVYLCASSPSPGTGGYNEQFFGPGTRLTVL.

The chain joins TRBV5-6 to TRBJ1-2; perhaps TRBD1 as D (6 bases). Germline CDR1 reads SGHDT; CDR2 reads YYEEEE. The CDR3 has 13 residues. The ends were cut back, 4 bases at V and 4 bases at J, with 11 bases in the middle. The CDR3 protein is CASSTGQSYGYTF. In nucleotides, the CDR3 is TGTGCCAGCAGCACGGGACAAAGCTATGGCTACACCTTC.

The V gene is TRBV18, the J gene TRBJ1-1; possible D gene TRBD1, 6 bases. This CDR3 is built from 16 residues. V lost 2 bases, J lost 1 base, and 14 bases lay in between. The germline V gene has CDR1 KGHSH and CDR2 LQKENI. The CDR3: CASSPNPGTTNTEAFF. DNA of the CDR3: TGTGCCAGCTCACCAAATCCCGGGACAACGAACACTGAAGCTTTCTTT.

This chain uses TRBV6-1 with TRBJ1-1; possible D gene TRBD1, 5 bases. With 0 bases removed from V and 9 bases from J, the gap between germline ends came to 11 bases. The length of the CDR3 is 13 residues. Germline lookup yields CDR1 MNHNS and CDR2 SASEGT. Here the CDR3 reads CASSEAGAVKAFF. CDR3 nucleotide sequence: TGTGCCAGCAGTGAAGCAGGGGCGGTCAAAGCTTTCTTT.

In this sample, this clone turned up once. The rearrangement links TRBV2 to TRBJ1-6; TRBD1 aligns across 7 bases. The CDR3 loop spans 14 amino acids. Germline assignment: CDR1 SNHLY and CDR2 FYNNEI. Unmatched junction bases numbered 4, after V lost 6 bases and J lost 5 bases. Here the CDR3 DNA reads TGTGCCAGCAGACCGGGACAGCATAATTCACCCCTCCACTTT. Translation gives CASRPGQHNSPLHF.

V usage is TRBV5-1 and J usage is TRBJ1-1; 7 positions match TRBD1. Per germline, CDR1 SGHRS and CDR2 YFSETQ. J was trimmed by 0 bases and V by 3 bases; bases with no gene match: 2. This CDR3 spans 14 amino acids. This chain's CDR3 is CASSWDRVNTEAFF. CDR3 DNA: TGCGCCAGCAGCTGGGACAGAGTGAACACTGAAGCTTTCTTT.

The genes are TRBV6-5 and TRBJ1-1; no reliable D call. The CDR3 length is 14 residues. Germline CDR1 MNHEY, CDR2 SVGAGI. V lost 7 bases to trimming and J lost 3 bases, with 15 bases between them. CDR3 sequence (DNA): TGTGCCAGCACCCCCCATCCTCGCGACACTGAAGCTTTCTTT. Amino acids: CASTPHPRDTEAFF.

This clone was detected only once. V is TRBV7-2 and J is TRBJ1-5; a possible D gene is TRBD1 (6 bases). CDR1 is SGHTA and CDR2 is FQGNSA in the germline V gene. The CDR3 contains 15 residues. Between the trimmed V and J ends, which lost 2 bases and 0 bases, there was a span of 8 bases. The CDR3: CASSLSRGSNQPQHF. The CDR3 DNA follows: TGTGCCAGCAGCTTATCCAGGGGTAGCAATCAGCCCCAGCATTTT.

This chain connects TRBV6-1 to TRBJ1-4, with D tentatively TRBD1 (5 bases). CDR3 length: 14 amino acids. The germline V gene encodes CDR1 MNHNS and CDR2 SASEGT. The ends were cut back, 0 bases at V and 6 bases at J, with 8 bases in the middle. The CDR3 loop reads CASSEAWGHEKLFF. The CDR3 nucleotides are TGTGCCAGCAGTGAAGCGTGGGGCCATGAAAAACTGTTTTTT.